The clone carrying this T cell receptor beta chain was seen a single time. Germline V gene data show CDR1 as SNHLY and CDR2 as FYNNEI. Losses at the gene ends were 3 bases for V and 4 bases for J; bases not matched to a gene: 6. The CDR3 runs to 16 residues. In the original workflow: The authors estimated nucleated cell counts from reference gene primer amplification. Some clones are missing from TCRdb's copy, which holds only in-frame ones; the method was immunoSEQ multiplex PCR. Clone size and the V and J calls come from that table; the DNA yielded D and trimming. The profile shows roughly 150,000 clones, roughly 85% of them singletons. These data belong to a study of blood T cell repertoires in COVID-19.

This clonotype was sampled from a woman older than 75 with acute or convalescent COVID-19. The sample taken for sequencing was peripheral blood. The rearrangement links TRBV2 to TRBJ2-1; 10 nucleotides agree with TRBD2. The CDR3 reads CASSDTSGETYNEQFF. CDR3 in DNA: TGTGCCAGCAGTGATACTAGCGGGGAGACATACAATGAGCAGTTCTTC.